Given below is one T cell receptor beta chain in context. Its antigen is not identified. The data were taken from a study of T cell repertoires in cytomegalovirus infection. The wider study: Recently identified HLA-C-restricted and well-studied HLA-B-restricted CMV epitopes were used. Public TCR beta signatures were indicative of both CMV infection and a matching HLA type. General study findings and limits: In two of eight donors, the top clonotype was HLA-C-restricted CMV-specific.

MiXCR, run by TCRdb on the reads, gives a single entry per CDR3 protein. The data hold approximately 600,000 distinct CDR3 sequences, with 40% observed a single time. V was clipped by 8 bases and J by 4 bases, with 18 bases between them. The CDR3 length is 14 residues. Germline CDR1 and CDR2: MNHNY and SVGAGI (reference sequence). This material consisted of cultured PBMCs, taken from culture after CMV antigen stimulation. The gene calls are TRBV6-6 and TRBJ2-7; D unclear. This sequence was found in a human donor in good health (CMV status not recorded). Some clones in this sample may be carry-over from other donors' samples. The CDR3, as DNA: TGTGCCAGCTTAACCACCCCTATTGTGTACGAGCAGTACTTC. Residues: CASLTTPIVYEQYF.